One T cell receptor beta chain is described in this entry. These data belong to a study of blood T cell repertoires in COVID-19. CDR1 is MNHEY and CDR2 is SVGAGI in the germline V gene. The CDR3 covers 14 residues. V gave up 7 bases and J gave up 3 bases, with 13 bases separating them. Authors' methods: Reference gene primer amplification gave estimated nucleated cell counts. Some clones are missing from TCRdb's copy, which holds only in-frame ones; the method was immunoSEQ multiplex PCR. The V and J calls and clone size come from that table; D and trimming were worked out from the DNA. The table has approximately 110,000 clones, roughly four fifths seen once; the top ten hold around 6%.

Source material: peripheral blood. The origin of this receptor is a man older than 75 with COVID-19, enrolled during active disease. The rearrangement joins TRBV6-5 to TRBJ2-1; perhaps TRBD1 as D (6 bases). The CDR3 DNA reads TGTGCCAGCAATGGACAGACCGGCTACAATGAGCAGTTCTTC. Its translation: CASNGQTGYNEQFF.